This is a list of T cell receptor beta chains from one sample in a study of blood T cell repertoires in COVID-19. Produced via immunoSEQ multiplex PCR; TCRdb's table is partial and in-frame only. Among some 96,000 clones listed, roughly 90% were seen once. Sample: peripheral blood. The receptor source for this set is a man younger than 40 in a cohort sampled during active COVID-19. Both conserved end residues are part of each CDR3. Fields, in order: clone size, J gene, D gene, V gene, CDR3 DNA, CDR3 protein. D genes are given only for firm matches. Some rows have no size entry. The others give once, few or many, or a class for an expanded clone.

>NA|TRBJ1-2|TRBD1|TRBV3-1/TRBV3-2
TGTGCCAGCAGCCATGATGGCGGGACAGGCTTTTCTCATAACTATGGCTACACCTTC
CASSHDGGTGFSHNYGYTF
>NA|TRBJ2-3|TRBD1|TRBV10-3
TGTGCCATCAGGGACAGGTTCGGCGGACAGGATACGCAGTATTTT
CAIRDRFGGQDTQYF
>NA|TRBJ2-1|TRBD2|TRBV5-4
TGTGCCAGCAGCTTGGCGGCTAGCGGGGGGCCCGTTTCAAGTGAGCAGTTCTTC
CASSLAASGGPVSSEQFF
>NA|TRBJ2-7|NA|TRBV4-2
TGTGCCAGCAGCCGCGGACTCGACTCCTACGAGCAGTACTTC
CASSRGLDSYEQYF
>few|TRBJ2-7|TRBD1|TRBV7-8
TGTGCCAGCAGCATTGACAGACAGGGGAGGGAGCAGTACTTC
CASSIDRQGREQYF
>NA|TRBJ2-5|NA|TRBV5-4
TGTGCCAGCAGCTTGGAAGGTTTGGAGGGTACGGAGACCCAGTACTTC
CASSLEGLEGTETQYF
>NA|TRBJ2-7|TRBD1|TRBV6-5
TGTGCCAGCAGTTCACCGGGACAGGGCTACGAGCAGTACTTC
CASSSPGQGYEQYF
>NA|TRBJ2-2|TRBD1|TRBV7-2
TGTGCCAGCAGCCACAGGGGGGTGATTGCCGGGGAGCTGTTTTTT
CASSHRGVIAGELFF
>NA|TRBJ1-1|TRBD1|TRBV19
TGTGCCAGTAGTATAGGCGGGACAGGAGCTAGATTACAAGCTTTCTTT
CASSIGGTGARLQAFF
>NA|TRBJ2-3|NA|TRBV10-3
TGTGCCATCAGAGTAGATACAGATACGCAGTATTTT
CAIRVDTDTQYF
>NA|TRBJ1-2|NA|TRBV9
TGTGCCAGCAGCGTAGGTGCAGCGACCCTTTATGGCTACACCTTC
CASSVGAATLYGYTF
>NA|TRBJ2-3|NA|TRBV21-1
TGTGCCAGCAGCAAATTGCCAGGTAGCACAGATACGCAGTATTTT
CASSKLPGSTDTQYF
>NA|TRBJ1-2|TRBD1|TRBV5-8
TGTGCCAGCAGCGTGACAGGGGTCTATGGCTACACCTTC
CASSVTGVYGYTF
>NA|TRBJ1-5|NA|TRBV12-3/TRBV12-4
TGTGCCAGCAGTTTAGGGGGCTTTCAGCCCCAGCATTTT
CASSLGGFQPQHF
>NA|TRBJ2-7|NA|TRBV12-3/TRBV12-4
TGTGCCAGCAGGGCGACGGGAACCTACGAGCAGTACTTC
CASRATGTYEQYF
>NA|TRBJ2-7|NA|TRBV2
TGTGCCAGCAGTGAGCGCACTGGGGAGTACGAGCAGTACTTC
CASSERTGEYEQYF
>NA|TRBJ2-7|TRBD2|TRBV6-4
TGTGCCAGCAGTGACGGGACTAGCGGCGTTAGGGCCTACGAGCAGTACTTC
CASSDGTSGVRAYEQYF
>NA|TRBJ1-5|NA|TRBV10-3
TGTGCCATCAGTGAGGTGGGAGACAATCAGCCCCAGCATTTT
CAISEVGDNQPQHF
>once|TRBJ2-1|TRBD2|TRBV3-1/TRBV3-2
TGTGCCAGCAGCCATGAGCCGGGACTAGCGGTCCGCGAGCAGTTCTTC
CASSHEPGLAVREQFF
>NA|TRBJ2-7|TRBD2|TRBV5-5
TGTGCCAGCAGCTTGGGTGCGGCTAGCGGGGGTATCTACGAGCAGTACTTC
CASSLGAASGGIYEQYF
>NA|TRBJ1-5|NA|TRBV6-6
TGTGCCAGCAGTTACCCGAACAGGGCAACAAATCAGCCCCAGCATTTT
CASSYPNRATNQPQHF
>NA|TRBJ2-2|NA|TRBV5-1
TGCGCCAGCAGCTTTCTAGGCACGAACACCGGGGAGCTGTTTTTT
CASSFLGTNTGELFF
>NA|TRBJ2-7|TRBD1|TRBV9
TGTGCCAGCAGCCCCCACCAGACCGGACAGGGGGCGACCTACGAGCAGTACTTC
CASSPHQTGQGATYEQYF
>NA|TRBJ1-1|NA|TRBV3-1/TRBV3-2
TGTGCCAGCAGCCAAGATTCGGGGGAACTAGGAGCTTTCTTT
CASSQDSGELGAFF
>NA|TRBJ1-5|NA|TRBV9
TGTGCCAGCAGCGTTGGAGACAGGTTCAATCAGCCCCAGCATTTT
CASSVGDRFNQPQHF
>NA|TRBJ1-2|TRBD1|TRBV7-2
TGTGCCAGCAGGACAGGGGACTATGGCTACACCTTC
CASRTGDYGYTF
>once|TRBJ2-5|NA|TRBV19
TGTGCCAGTAGTATCACAGGGGGGGCCGGGACCCAGTACTTC
CASSITGGAGTQYF
>NA|TRBJ2-3|TRBD2|TRBV5-6
TGTGCCAGCAGCTTGGGGTCTAGCGGGGTAACAGATACGCAGTATTTT
CASSLGSSGVTDTQYF
>NA|TRBJ1-4|NA|TRBV6-7
TGTGCCAGCAGTTACGAGGGAGGGGGGTTGGAAAAACTGTTTTTT
CASSYEGGGLEKLFF
>NA|TRBJ2-2|TRBD2|TRBV6-5
TGTGCCAGCAGGGAGACTAGCGTAAACACCGGGGAGCTGTTTTTT
CASRETSVNTGELFF
>NA|TRBJ2-3|TRBD2|TRBV5-1
TGCGCCAGCAGCTTGGCCTCAGCGGGGGGTGCTCAGGATACGCAGTATTTT
CASSLASAGGAQDTQYF
>NA|TRBJ1-1|TRBD1|TRBV11-1
TGTGCCAGCAGCCCCCGACAGGGGGTAAGGGCTGAAGCTTTCTTT
CASSPRQGVRAEAFF
>NA|TRBJ2-1|NA|TRBV5-8
TGTGCCAGCAGCTCGGAGAGGCTTGGCAACAATGAGCAGTTCTTC
CASSSERLGNNEQFF
>NA|TRBJ1-3|TRBD1|TRBV6-1
TGTGCCAGCAGTGAGAGGACAGGTGGACGACAGGGAACTGGAAACACCATATATTTT
CASSERTGGRQGTGNTIYF
>NA|TRBJ1-2|NA|TRBV29-1
TGCAGCGTTCCCCCCTTGGGAGGGAACTATGGCTACACCTTC
CSVPPLGGNYGYTF
>once|TRBJ2-2|NA|TRBV6-5
TGTGCCAGCAGCGCTATAGGGGAAAACGGGGAGCTGTTTTTT
CASSAIGENGELFF
>NA|TRBJ1-3|TRBD1|TRBV7-2
TGTGCCAGCAGCATCCGACAGGGGGTCCCTGGAAACACCATATATTTT
CASSIRQGVPGNTIYF
>NA|TRBJ2-5|NA|TRBV6-5
TGTGCCAGTGGGTGGGGGCCGCCCCAAGAGACCCAGTACTTC
CASGWGPPQETQYF
>NA|TRBJ1-1|TRBD1|TRBV6-2/TRBV6-3
TGTGCCAGCAGTCGACAGGGAGACACTGAAGCTTTCTTT
CASSRQGDTEAFF
>NA|TRBJ1-1|NA|TRBV7-9
TGTGCCAGCAGCTTCTCAGGGGAACCGGGACCCGGAGCTTTCTTT
CASSFSGEPGPGAFF